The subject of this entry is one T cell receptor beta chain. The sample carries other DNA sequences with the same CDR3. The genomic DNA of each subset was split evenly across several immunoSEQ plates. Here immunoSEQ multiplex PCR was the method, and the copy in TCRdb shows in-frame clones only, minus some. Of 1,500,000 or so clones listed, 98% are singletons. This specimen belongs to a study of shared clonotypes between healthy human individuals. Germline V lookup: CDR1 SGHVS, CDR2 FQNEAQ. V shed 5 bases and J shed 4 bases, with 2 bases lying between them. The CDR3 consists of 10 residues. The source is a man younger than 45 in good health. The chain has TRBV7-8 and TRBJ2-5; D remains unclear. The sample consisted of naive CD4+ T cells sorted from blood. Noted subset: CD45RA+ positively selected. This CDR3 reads CASSGETQYF. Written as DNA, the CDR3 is TGTGCCAGCAGCGGAGAGACCCAGTACTTC. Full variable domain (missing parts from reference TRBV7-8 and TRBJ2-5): GAGVSQSPRYKVAKRGQDVALRCDPISGHVSLFWYQQALGQGPEFLTYFQNEAQLDKSGLPSDRFFAERPEGSVSTLKIQRTQQEDSAVYLCASSGETQYFGPGTRLLVL.